This T cell receptor beta chain was captured by sequencing in a study of blood T cells in healthy people across ages. Overall study results and limits: Naive CD4+ cells and diversity were both higher in long-lived donors than in aged donors.

To note about this clonotype: Its specificity is unknown.

The study recruited healthy Caucasian donors from Russia who were aged roughly 6 to 95. Then a second PCR, running roughly 7 to 11 cycles, was carried out with a sample-barcoded 5' primer and a J-beta primer mix. Every cDNA molecule carried a tag from a template-switch adaptor bearing 12 random nucleotides. From the 5' RACE reads, TCRdb called clonotypes with MiXCR, one entry per CDR3 protein. This table has approximately 820,000 distinct CDR3 sequences, approximately 44% appearing once. Sequencing was done on a sample of blood. The source is a man aged 55 to 69 in good health.

CDR3 region: CASSPSFGQETQYF. CDR3 coding DNA: TGTGCCAGCAGCCCCTCATTCGGGCAAGAGACCCAGTACTTC. The rearrangement uses TRBV3-1 and TRBJ2-5, with D unclear. The germline gives CDR1 LGHDT, CDR2 YNNKEL (reference sequence). The CDR3 runs to 14 residues. V gave up 4 bases and J gave up 2 bases, with 11 bases separating them.